What follows are 14 T cell receptor beta chains derived from one specimen sequenced in a study of blood T cell repertoires in COVID-19. Profiled with immunoSEQ multiplex PCR; TCRdb holds only in-frame clones, not every one. Of 200,000 to 250,000 clones in the sample, roughly 80% were seen once. Sequences were obtained from PBMCs or T cells enriched from blood (not recorded which). The receptors come from a woman aged 45-65 years who had been exposed to COVID-19.

The V call is TRBV27, the J call TRBJ1-1, with 9 bases fitting TRBD1. Losses at the gene ends were 3 bases for V and 2 bases for J; bases not matched to a gene: 7. The germline CDR1 and CDR2 sequences are MNHEY and SMNVEV (reference sequence). The CDR3 sequence is 16 residues long. The CDR3 DNA reads TGTGCCAGCAGTTTGTACAGGGGGCTTACTAACACTGAAGCTTTCTTT. This codes for CASSLYRGLTNTEAFF.

This clone was seen only once. The rearrangement uses TRBV5-1 and TRBJ1-2; 9 positions agree with TRBD1. The V and J ends lost 4 bases and 5 bases, in that order; junction bases with no gene match: 6. There are 14 residues in the CDR3. CDR1 SGHRS and CDR2 YFSETQ come from the germline V gene. The DNA for the CDR3 is TGCGCCAGCAGCCCGGGGGGACAGGGATATGGCTACACCTTC. Translated: CASSPGGQGYGYTF.

This chain joins TRBV7-9 and TRBJ1-2; TRBD1 aligns across 9 bases. Germline V lookup: CDR1 SEHNR, CDR2 FQNEAQ (reference sequence). J gave up 7 bases and V 4 bases, and 10 bases lay outside the gene matches. This CDR3 is built from 15 residues. The CDR3 protein is CASSSDRGLPGGYTF. As DNA, the CDR3 is TGTGCCAGCAGCTCAGACAGGGGGTTGCCGGGTGGCTACACCTTC.

CDR3 sequence reads: CASSPGGSLILLQYF. CDR3 coding DNA: TGTGCCAGCAGCCCCGGGGGGAGCCTCATTTTGTTGCAGTACTTC. This chain joins TRBV5-6 and TRBJ2-7; 7 nucleotides line up with TRBD2. The CDR3 is 15 amino acids. Trimming at V came to 4 bases and at J to 9 bases, leaving 16 bases not matched to a gene. Germline CDR1 reads SGHDT; CDR2 reads YYEEEE.

This chain connects TRBV3-1 (or the pseudogene TRBV3-2) to TRBJ1-2; a weak D match, TRBD1 (6 bases). CDR3 length equals 17 residues. Trimming shortened V by 1 base and J by 2 bases, and 17 bases separated the two germline ends. In germline, CDR1 is LGHDT, CDR2 YNNKEL (reference sequence). The CDR3 loop is CASSQVNQGLLNYGYTF. The CDR3, as DNA: TGTGCCAGCAGCCAAGTGAACCAGGGGTTATTAAACTATGGCTACACCTTC.

The genes are TRBV20-1 and TRBJ1-1; possible D gene TRBD1, 6 bases. With 3 bases removed from V and 8 bases from J, the gap between germline ends came to 10 bases. Germline loops: CDR1 DFQATT, CDR2 SNEGSKA (reference sequence). The CDR3 totals 11 residues. The DNA of the CDR3 is TGCAGTGCTAGTGGGACATTAGAAGCTTTCTTT. As protein: CSASGTLEAFF.

Turning to this clone: The germline gene is not matched at one end of the junction; a read error may be the cause. The V gene is TRBV7-2, the J gene TRBJ2-5; D gene uncertain. Germline V CDR1 and CDR2: SGHTA, FQGNSA. CDR3 length: 12 amino acids. CDR3 amino acids: CASSPPRRGFHF. The CDR3, as DNA: TGTGCCAGCAGCCCACCCCGGCGCGGTTTTCACTTC.

This clone occurred a few times. This chain uses TRBV5-4 with TRBJ1-1; D is uncertain. This CDR3 comprises 15 residues. Trimming stripped 1 base from V and 4 bases from J, with 14 bases between. From germline, CDR1 is SGHNT and CDR2 YYREEE (reference sequence). CDR3 nucleotide sequence: TGTGCCAGCAGCTTGTATTCGCGTCGCGGCACTGAAGCTTTCTTT. It specifies CASSLYSRRGTEAFF.

This clone was counted a few times. The chain couples TRBV12-5 to TRBJ2-1; TRBD1 might be the D (5 bases). V was shortened by 0 bases and J by 10 bases, with 7 bases between the two germline ends. The germline V gene has CDR1 LGHNT and CDR2 FRNRAP. There are 12 residues in the CDR3. The CDR3 here is CASGLVRTEQFF. The CDR3 nucleotides read TGTGCTAGTGGTTTGGTAAGGACAGAGCAGTTCTTC. Supplemented by reference TRBV12-5 and TRBJ2-1, the full variable domain reads DARVTQTPRHKVTEMGQEVTMRCQPILGHNTVFWYRQTMMQGLELLAYFRNRAPLDDSGMPKDRFSAEMPDATLATLKIQPSEPRDSAVYFCASGLVRTEQFFGPGTRLTVL.

The chain joins TRBV7-3 to TRBJ2-1; TRBD2 matches at 8 bases. The V and J ends lost 0 bases and 9 bases, in that order; junction bases with no gene match: 13. Germline V gene lookup returns CDR1 SGHTA and CDR2 FQGTGA. The CDR3 extends over 17 amino acids. CDR3 amino acids: CASSLTSLGGAVGEQFF. The CDR3 region has the DNA TGTGCCAGCAGCTTAACGTCTCTCGGGGGGGCCGTAGGTGAGCAGTTCTTC. Filled out from reference TRBV7-3 and TRBJ2-1, the complete variable domain reads GAGVSQTPSNKVTEKGKYVELRCDPISGHTALYWYRQSLGQGPEFLIYFQGTGAADDSGLPNDRFFAVRPEGSVSTLKIQRTERGDSAVYLCASSLTSLGGAVGEQFFGPGTRLTVL.

In this sample, this clone turned up once. The V call is TRBV7-2, the J call TRBJ2-3; TRBD2 matches 8 bases. The trim removed 8 bases at V and 4 bases at J, leaving 11 bases unmatched. The germline V gene has CDR1 SGHTA and CDR2 FQGNSA. The CDR3 has 15 residues. CDR3 sequence (DNA): TGTGCCAGCTCCACAGACGGGGGGGGCGCAGATACGCAGTATTTT. Translating gives CASSTDGGGADTQYF.

The CDR3 here is CASSYIPNFLAEQYF. CDR3 in DNA: TGTGCCAGCAGTTACATCCCCAATTTTTTAGCTGAGCAGTACTTC. The chain recombines TRBV6-2 or TRBV6-3 with TRBJ2-7; D remains ambiguous. Germline CDR1 reads MNHEY; CDR2 reads SVGEGT. The germline V and J ends were trimmed by 2 bases and 7 bases, with 18 bases remaining between them. CDR3 length: 15 residues.

As DNA, the CDR3 is TGTGCCAGCAGTTTCGCGGGGGCTGGGGCCAACGTCCTGACTTTC. It is translated as CASSFAGAGANVLTF. This chain connects TRBV28 to TRBJ2-6; 7 bases are a match to TRBD2. The CDR3 has 15 residues. Germline trimming cut 3 bases from V and 2 bases from J; bases unmatched to any gene: 1. CDR1 is MDHEN, CDR2 SYDVKM, per germline.

The J gene is TRBJ2-3, the V gene TRBV12-3 or TRBV12-4, with TRBD1 identical over 10 bases. This CDR3 spans 12 amino acids. The V gene end was trimmed by 8 bases and the J gene end by 5 bases; junction bases not matched to a gene: 1. CDR3 residues: CASRDRGDTQYF. CDR3 sequence (DNA): TGTGCCAGCCGGGACAGGGGAGATACGCAGTATTTT.